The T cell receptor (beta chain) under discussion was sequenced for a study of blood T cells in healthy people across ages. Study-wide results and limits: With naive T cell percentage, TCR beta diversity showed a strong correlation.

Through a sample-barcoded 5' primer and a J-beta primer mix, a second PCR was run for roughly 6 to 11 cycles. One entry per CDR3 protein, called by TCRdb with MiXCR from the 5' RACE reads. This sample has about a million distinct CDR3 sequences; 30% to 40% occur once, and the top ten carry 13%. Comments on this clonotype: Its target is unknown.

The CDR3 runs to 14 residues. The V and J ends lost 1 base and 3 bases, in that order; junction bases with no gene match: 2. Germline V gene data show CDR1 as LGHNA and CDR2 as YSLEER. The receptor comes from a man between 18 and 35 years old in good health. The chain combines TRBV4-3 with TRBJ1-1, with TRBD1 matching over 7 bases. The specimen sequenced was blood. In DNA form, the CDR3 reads TGCGCCAGCAGCCAAGTCGACAGGGACACTGAAGCTTTCTTT. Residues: CASSQVDRDTEAFF.